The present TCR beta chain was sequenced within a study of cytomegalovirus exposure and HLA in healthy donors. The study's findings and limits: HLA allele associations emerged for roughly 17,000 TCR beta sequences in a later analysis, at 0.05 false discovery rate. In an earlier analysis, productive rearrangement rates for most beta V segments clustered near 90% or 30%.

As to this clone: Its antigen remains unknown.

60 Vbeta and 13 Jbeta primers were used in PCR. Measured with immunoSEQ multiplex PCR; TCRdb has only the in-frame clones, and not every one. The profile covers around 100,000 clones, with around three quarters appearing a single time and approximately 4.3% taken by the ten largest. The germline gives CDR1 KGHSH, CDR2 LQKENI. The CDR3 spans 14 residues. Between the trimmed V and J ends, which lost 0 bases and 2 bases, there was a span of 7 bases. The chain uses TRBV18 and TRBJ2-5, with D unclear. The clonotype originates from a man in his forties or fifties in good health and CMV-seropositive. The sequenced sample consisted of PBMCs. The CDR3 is CASSPPRTQETQYF. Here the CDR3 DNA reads TGTGCCAGCTCACCACCGCGCACTCAAGAGACCCAGTACTTC. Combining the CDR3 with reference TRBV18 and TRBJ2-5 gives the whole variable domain NAGVMQNPRHLVRRRGQEARLRCSPMKGHSHVYWYRQLPEEGLKFMVYLQKENIIDESGMPKERFSAEFPKEGPSILRIQQVVRGDSAAYFCASSPPRTQETQYFGPGTRLLVL.